These 5 T cell receptor beta chains came from one sample sequenced in a study of cytomegalovirus exposure and HLA in healthy donors. The PCR employed 60 Vbeta primers together with 13 Jbeta primers. This table comes from immunoSEQ multiplex PCR, and its TCRdb copy is limited to in-frame clones, with some not included. The sample shows fewer than 85,000 clones, 60% to 85% of them seen only once. Source material: PBMCs. The receptors shown here come from a young man in good health and CMV-seropositive.

This clone was found a few times. J is TRBJ2-5 and V is TRBV5-4; 15 nucleotides line up with TRBD2. Losses at the gene ends were 2 bases for V and 4 bases for J; bases not matched to a gene: 9. The CDR3 covers 18 residues. Germline assignment: CDR1 SGHNT and CDR2 YYREEE (reference sequence). DNA of the CDR3: TGTGCCAGCAGCTTTGGACTAGCGGGAGGGCAAGGTCTAGAGACCCAGTACTTC. Protein: CASSFGLAGGQGLETQYF.

The chain combines TRBV10-3 with TRBJ1-1; the D is unclear. The CDR3 is made up of 15 amino acids. V gave up 3 bases and J gave up 0 bases, with 11 bases separating them. Germline V gene lookup returns CDR1 ENHRY and CDR2 SYGVKD. The CDR3 loop is CAISDSLQLNTEAFF. The CDR3, as DNA: TGTGCCATCAGTGACTCGCTACAGCTGAACACTGAAGCTTTCTTT.

The chain uses TRBV2 and TRBJ2-1; the match to TRBD2 covers 9 bases. J gave up 7 bases and V 8 bases, and 6 bases lay outside the gene matches. Germline loops: CDR1 SNHLY, CDR2 FYNNEI. The CDR3 consists of 13 residues. The CDR3 region is CASGAGGRNEQFF. CDR3 nucleotides: TGTGCCAGCGGGGCGGGAGGGCGGAATGAGCAGTTCTTC.

This clone was observed a few times. V gene TRBV6-5 combines with J gene TRBJ1-5; D possibly corresponds to TRBD1 (6 bases). Trimming cost V 5 bases and J 4 bases, with 9 bases left between them. This CDR3 is 13 amino acids long. Germline CDR1 reads MNHEY; CDR2 reads SVGAGI. The CDR3, as DNA: TGTGCCAGCAGTCGGACAGTTAATCAGCCCCAGCATTTT. Protein sequence: CASSRTVNQPQHF.

The chain is built from TRBV2 and TRBJ2-5, with D possibly being TRBD1 (5 bases). Trimming stripped 0 bases from V and 0 bases from J, with 8 bases between. Germline V gene sequence: CDR1 SNHLY, CDR2 FYNNEI. The CDR3 covers 15 residues. CDR3 residues: CASSEAVGDQETQYF. DNA for the CDR3: TGTGCCAGCAGTGAAGCAGTAGGGGACCAAGAGACCCAGTACTTC.